A selection of T cell receptor beta chains follows, all from one sample in a study of blood T cell repertoires in COVID-19. This table comes from immunoSEQ multiplex PCR, and its TCRdb copy is limited to in-frame clones, with some not included. The table shows 250,000 or so clones, with about nine tenths occurring only once. Sequences were obtained from peripheral blood. The receptors were gathered from a middle-aged man with active or convalescent COVID-19. Each CDR3 is given with its conserved first and last residue. Fields, in order: D gene, J gene, clone size, V gene, CDR3 protein, CDR3 DNA. The D gene is left open where the match is weak. Rows may omit the clone size; those that give it use once, few, many or a size class.

TRBD2	TRBJ2-3	.	TRBV6-4	CASSDERGGDTQYF	TGTGCCAGCAGTGACGAGCGGGGGGGGGATACGCAGTATTTT
.	TRBJ2-1	few	TRBV21-1	CASSSHYEQFF	TGTGCCAGCAGCTCACATTATGAGCAGTTCTTC
TRBD1	TRBJ1-5	.	TRBV5-6	CASSAEKLTGGYQPQHF	TGTGCCAGCAGCGCGGAAAAATTGACAGGGGGTTATCAGCCCCAGCATTTT
.	TRBJ2-5	.	TRBV6-5	CASRAMTAKEGTQYF	TGTGCCAGCAGGGCCATGACAGCTAAAGAAGGGACCCAGTACTTC
TRBD1	TRBJ1-4	.	TRBV18	CASSLRQGSNEKLFF	TGTGCCAGCTCCCTCAGACAGGGGTCTAATGAAAAACTGTTTTTT
.	TRBJ1-5	.	TRBV6-1	CASSEAGATGQPQHF	TGTGCCAGCAGTGAAGCGGGGGCAACGGGTCAGCCCCAGCATTTT
TRBD2	TRBJ2-1	.	TRBV9	CASSVPGTSGSSYNEQFF	TGTGCCAGCAGCGTCCCTGGGACTAGCGGGAGCTCCTACAATGAGCAGTTCTTC
TRBD1	TRBJ1-6	.	TRBV5-5	CASSPGQGSSPLHF	TGTGCCAGCAGCCCAGGACAGGGCTCTTCACCCCTCCACTTT
.	TRBJ1-5	once	TRBV24-1	CATSARTNQPQHF	TGTGCCACCAGTGCCCGGACTAATCAGCCCCAGCATTTT
TRBD1	TRBJ1-4	.	TRBV2	CASSEPRGQGAFNEKLFF	TGTGCCAGCAGTGAACCACGGGGTCAGGGGGCTTTTAATGAAAAACTGTTTTTT
TRBD2	TRBJ2-3	.	TRBV5-1	CASSPGVGGGSTDTQYF	TGCGCCAGCAGCCCCGGAGTGGGGGGAGGGAGCACAGATACGCAGTATTTT
.	TRBJ1-5	.	TRBV4-1	CASSQDGGVTYQPQHF	TGCGCCAGCAGCCAAGATGGCGGGGTCACCTATCAGCCCCAGCATTTT
TRBD2	TRBJ2-5	.	TRBV6-5	CASSGGGRETQYF	TGTGCCAGCTCCGGCGGGGGGCGGGAGACCCAGTACTTC
.	TRBJ1-2	.	TRBV24-1	CATSDLRSGSGYTF	TGTGCCACCAGTGATTTGAGGTCAGGGTCCGGCTACACCTTC
.	TRBJ1-5	.	TRBV6-1	CASSEDRVSFQPQHF	TGTGCCAGCAGTGAAGACAGGGTGTCTTTTCAGCCCCAGCATTTT
TRBD2	TRBJ2-3	.	TRBV7-9	CASSLSAGGRMESTDTQYF	TGTGCCAGCAGCTTATCGGCGGGAGGGCGTATGGAGAGCACAGATACGCAGTATTTT
.	TRBJ2-1	.	TRBV5-1	CASSETFTRASYNEQFF	TGCGCCAGCAGCGAAACCTTTACTAGGGCATCCTACAATGAGCAGTTCTTC
.	TRBJ2-7	.	TRBV29-1	CSVESGGITYEQYF	TGCAGCGTCGAAAGTGGAGGAATTACCTACGAGCAGTACTTC
TRBD1	TRBJ1-2	.	TRBV28	CASSFGDRVYYGYTF	TGTGCCAGCAGTTTCGGGGACAGGGTGTACTATGGCTACACCTTC
TRBD2	TRBJ2-1	few	TRBV7-9	CASTRLTSGPYNEQFF	TGTGCCAGCACCCGATTGACTAGCGGTCCCTACAATGAGCAGTTCTTC
TRBD1	TRBJ1-6	.	TRBV7-9	CASSLPRQGSPLHF	TGTGCCAGCAGCTTACCTAGACAGGGATCACCCCTCCACTTT
.	TRBJ1-1	.	TRBV19	CASSSTPSVTEAFF	TGTGCCAGTAGTAGTACCCCGAGCGTAACTGAAGCTTTCTTT
.	TRBJ1-2	.	TRBV25-1	CASSEYPRAYGYTF	TGTGCCAGCAGTGAATATCCCAGGGCGTATGGCTACACCTTC